This T cell receptor beta chain originates from a study of OX40 agonist ivuxolimab in advanced cancers. Study results and limitations: Certain nonresponding patients likewise had low normalized T-cell clonal expansion.

Of note for this clone: Its antigen is currently unknown.

The trim removed 4 bases at V and 6 bases at J, leaving 7 bases unmatched. CDR3 length equals 15 residues. CDR1 and CDR2 (germline): LNHDA, SQIVND (reference sequence). Assay: immunoSEQ multiplex PCR; the TCRdb copy retains only in-frame clones and omits some. The profile shows around 99,000 clones, roughly 90% of them singletons. The chain uses TRBV19 and TRBJ2-3, with 10 nucleotides matching TRBD1. Sequences were derived from CD4+ or CD8+ T cells sorted from blood, sampled in a trial of the OX40 agonist ivuxolimab. The TCR comes from an adult with an advanced solid tumor such as melanoma, head and neck, liver or kidney cancer. This chain's CDR3 is CASSRGQGSGDTQYF. DNA of the CDR3: TGTGCCAGTAGTAGGGGACAGGGGTCGGGGGATACGCAGTATTTT.